This T cell receptor (beta chain) derives from a study of T cell changes during pregnancy in multiple sclerosis. There are 16 residues in the CDR3. Germline loops: CDR1 LNHDA, CDR2 SQIVND (reference sequence). Germline trimming cut 2 bases from V and 0 bases from J; bases unmatched to any gene: 4. The data were produced by immunoSEQ multiplex PCR, yet TCRdb's version contains in-frame clones alone and is incomplete. The profile shows roughly 32,000 clones, about 90% of them singletons. The input for sequencing was CD8+ T cells from peripheral blood mononuclear cells, taken in the third trimester of pregnancy. This TCR was sampled from a female donor with multiple sclerosis, enrolled in a pregnancy study. The chain uses TRBV19 and TRBJ2-1; 7 bases line up with TRBD2. CDR3 loop: CASSISGASSYNEQFF. CDR3 DNA: TGTGCCAGTAGTATAAGCGGGGCAAGCTCCTACAATGAGCAGTTCTTC.